A single sample gave rise to the 25 T cell receptor beta chains below, sequenced in a study of shared clonotypes between healthy human individuals. Repertoires were generated with immunoSEQ multiplex PCR, while TCRdb's copy carries only in-frame clones and drops some. The table shows about 600,000 clones, with less than 98% occurring only once. The sequenced sample was naive CD4+ T cells sorted from blood. Subset here: CD45RA+ positively selected. Receptors were obtained from a woman younger than 45 in good health.

The chain combines TRBV18 with TRBJ1-2, with D maybe TRBD1 (6 bases). Trimming stripped 3 bases from V and 2 bases from J, with 7 bases between. CDR3 length: 13 amino acids. Germline CDR1 KGHSH, CDR2 LQKENI. The chain's CDR3 is CASSPGQNYGYTF. CDR3 nucleotide sequence: TGTGCCAGCTCACCCGGACAGAACTATGGCTACACCTTC.

The rearrangement uses TRBV11-2 and TRBJ2-3; 13 bases align to TRBD2. Losses at the gene ends were 5 bases for V and 2 bases for J; bases not matched to a gene: 4. This CDR3 spans 16 amino acids. Germline CDR1 SGHAT, CDR2 FQNNGV. CDR3 bases: TGTGCCAGCAGCACCGGGACTAGCGGGGCCACAGATACGCAGTATTTT. It codes for CASSTGTSGATDTQYF.

The chain uses TRBV18 and TRBJ1-2; a possible D gene is TRBD1 (5 bases). Trimming cost V 3 bases and J 5 bases, with 19 bases left between them. Germline CDR1 reads KGHSH; CDR2 reads LQKENI. The CDR3 length is 16 residues. The CDR3 sequence: CASSPGPRRGLYGYTF. CDR3 DNA sequence: TGTGCCAGCTCACCGGGGCCTCGTCGCGGGTTATATGGCTACACCTTC.

The chain employs TRBV19 and TRBJ2-3, with 8 bases that match TRBD1. With V trimmed by 1 base and J by 3 bases, 3 bases remained unmatched. The CDR3 length is 15 residues. Per germline, CDR1 LNHDA and CDR2 SQIVND (reference sequence). In DNA, the CDR3 is TGTGCCAGTAGTATAGGGACAGGGACAACAGATACGCAGTATTTT. This sequence encodes CASSIGTGTTDTQYF.

In its sample, this clone was seen once. J is TRBJ2-7 and V is TRBV29-1; TRBD1 is a possible D gene (5 bases). The CDR3 extends over 13 amino acids. The V end lost 5 bases, the J end lost 0 bases, and 11 bases lay between the germline ends. Germline CDR1 reads SQVTM; CDR2 reads ANQGSEA. Written as DNA, the CDR3 is TGCAGCGTTCCCCGCAGGGACTCCTACGAGCAGTACTTC. Protein: CSVPRRDSYEQYF.

This clone was detected only once. V gene TRBV5-1 combines with J gene TRBJ2-1, with unresolved D. The V and J ends lost 4 bases and 5 bases respectively, with 7 bases between them. This CDR3 spans 12 amino acids. CDR1 and CDR2 from the germline V gene are SGHRS and YFSETQ. The chain's CDR3 is CASSVDNNEQFF. The CDR3 DNA reads as TGCGCCAGCAGCGTAGACAACAATGAGCAGTTCTTC.

The gene calls are TRBV11-2 and TRBJ2-7; 11 positions match TRBD1. From germline, CDR1 is SGHAT and CDR2 FQNNGV. The CDR3 covers 15 residues. V shed 5 bases, J shed 5 bases, and the junction held 8 bases outside the gene matches. The CDR3 region is CASSAMGQGVDEQYF. As DNA, the CDR3 is TGTGCCAGCAGCGCGATGGGACAGGGGGTGGACGAGCAGTACTTC.

The count of this clone is one. J is TRBJ1-6 and V is TRBV6-5; 7 bases are shared with TRBD1. Germline CDR1 is MNHEY and CDR2 is SVGAGI. This CDR3 is 13 amino acids long. V lost 7 bases and J lost 13; bases outside the gene matches: 10. CDR3 residues: CASTKEQGLPLHF. The CDR3 DNA reads as TGTGCCAGCACCAAAGAACAGGGGTTGCCCCTCCACTTT.

The V gene is TRBV7-3, the J gene TRBJ2-7; 11 bases map to TRBD2. The germline CDR1 and CDR2 sequences are SGHTA and FQGTGA. CDR3 length equals 16 residues. The trim removed 5 bases at V and 2 bases at J, leaving 8 bases unmatched. The CDR3 coding sequence is TGTGCCAGCAGCCCCCAGGGACTAGCGGCTACCTACGAGCAGTACTTC. This sequence encodes CASSPQGLAATYEQYF.

V usage is TRBV7-2 and J usage is TRBJ2-5; the D gene is possibly TRBD2 (5 bases). The CDR3 extends over 15 amino acids. The V end lost 5 bases, the J end lost 2 bases, and 15 bases lay between the germline ends. Germline lookup yields CDR1 SGHTA and CDR2 FQGNSA. DNA for the CDR3: TGTGCCAGCAGCATGAGACCGGGGATGCAAGAGACCCAGTACTTC. As protein: CASSMRPGMQETQYF.

The V call is TRBV9, the J call TRBJ1-1; perhaps TRBD1 as D (6 bases). The CDR3 runs to 16 residues. Trimming shortened V by 3 bases and J by 2 bases, and 17 bases separated the two germline ends. Germline V CDR1 and CDR2: SGDLS, YYNGEE. This CDR3 is CASSGGTGTPNTEAFF. CDR3 DNA: TGTGCCAGCAGCGGAGGGACCGGGACACCTAACACTGAAGCTTTCTTT.

This chain joins TRBV7-9 and TRBJ1-4, with 7 bases aligning to TRBD1. The CDR3 is 14 residues long. The junction had 12 bases not matched to a gene; V was cut back by 10 bases and J by 7 bases. Germline V gives CDR1 SEHNR, CDR2 FQNEAQ (reference sequence). This CDR3 reads CATNRQGEGEKLFF. The CDR3 DNA follows: TGTGCCACCAACAGACAGGGCGAAGGTGAAAAACTGTTTTTT.

This clone was seen a single time. The genes are TRBV4-1 and TRBJ1-2; 12 bases fit TRBD1. V lost 3 bases and J lost 4; bases outside the gene matches: 21. This CDR3 is built from 21 residues. Germline V gene sequence: CDR1 MGHRA, CDR2 YSYEKL. CDR3 bases: TGCGCCAGCAGCCACCCCCGCATCTTCCGGGACAGGGGGCGCCCCGGCTATGGCTACACCTTC. It yields the protein CASSHPRIFRDRGRPGYGYTF.

J is TRBJ2-1 and V is TRBV4-2; tentatively, D is TRBD1 (5 bases). The CDR3 sequence is 13 residues long. Germline assignment: CDR1 LGHNA and CDR2 YNFKEQ. V was clipped by 1 base and J by 8 bases, with 9 bases between them. CDR3 nucleotides: TGTGCCAGCAGCCAAGGCAGGGATTATGAGCAGTTCTTC. Its protein product is CASSQGRDYEQFF.

J is TRBJ1-1 and V is TRBV28, with D unresolved. The CDR3 runs to 11 residues. Trimming cost V 8 bases and J 3 bases, with 7 bases left between them. Germline V CDR1 and CDR2: MDHEN, SYDVKM. The CDR3 DNA sequence: TGTGCCAGCCGGGAAGACACTGAAGCTTTCTTT. It specifies CASREDTEAFF.

The chain couples TRBV29-1 to TRBJ2-5; 10 bases fit TRBD1. Germline assignment: CDR1 SQVTM and CDR2 ANQGSEA. The J segment lost 5 bases and the V segment lost 7 bases, leaving 7 bases of the junction unmatched. This CDR3 has 13 residues. The DNA for the CDR3 is TGCAGCGAAGGACAGGGGGACGGGGAGACCCAGTACTTC. This codes for CSEGQGDGETQYF.

The rearrangement uses TRBV2 and TRBJ2-7, with 8 nucleotides matching TRBD1. The germline V gene has CDR1 SNHLY and CDR2 FYNNEI. Unmatched junction bases numbered 10, after V lost 6 bases and J lost 6 bases. The length of the CDR3 is 14 residues. CDR3 in amino acids: CASSQTGESSEQYF. CDR3 in DNA: TGTGCCAGCAGCCAGACAGGGGAATCTTCCGAGCAGTACTTC.

This chain joins TRBV19 and TRBJ1-5; 7 bases line up with TRBD1. Trimming took 2 bases from V and 5 from J; bases not matched to a gene: 9. Looked up from germline, CDR1 is LNHDA and CDR2 is SQIVND (reference sequence). CDR3 length equals 16 residues. The CDR3 sequence: CASSIYGRGFHQPQHF. In DNA form, the CDR3 reads TGTGCCAGTAGTATATATGGCAGGGGGTTTCATCAGCCCCAGCATTTT.

The V call is TRBV25-1, the J call TRBJ2-1; D ambiguous. The germline V gene has CDR1 MGHDK and CDR2 SYGVNS. This CDR3 comprises 16 residues. V lost 1 base to trimming and J lost 6 bases, with 16 bases between them. This CDR3 reads CASSESGIPRRNEQFF. CDR3 in DNA: TGTGCCAGCAGTGAATCCGGTATCCCACGTCGCAATGAGCAGTTCTTC.

The chain uses TRBV5-8 and TRBJ2-1; 10 positions match TRBD2. CDR1 is SGHTS and CDR2 is YDEGEE in the germline V gene. V lost 4 bases and J lost 7; bases outside the gene matches: 11. The CDR3 runs to 16 residues. The CDR3 spells CASSPREGLARNEQFF. In DNA, the CDR3 is TGTGCCAGCAGCCCCCGAGAGGGACTAGCGAGAAATGAGCAGTTCTTC.

The table lists this clone with a count of one. This rearrangement joins TRBV5-1 to TRBJ2-6, with TRBD1 matching 10 bases. Trimming at V came to 4 bases and at J to 4 bases, leaving 5 bases not matched to a gene. CDR1 and CDR2 (germline): SGHRS, YFSETQ. The CDR3 runs 16 residues. The CDR3 here is CASSRDRGTGANVLTF. The CDR3 DNA reads TGCGCCAGCAGCCGGGACAGGGGTACCGGGGCCAACGTCCTGACTTTC.

V is TRBV5-6 and J is TRBJ2-3, with 8 bases aligning to TRBD1. The CDR3 is made up of 15 amino acids. Germline values: CDR1 SGHDT, CDR2 YYEEEE. V gave up 5 bases and J gave up 3 bases; unmatched junction bases: 8. The DNA for the CDR3 is TGTGCCAGCAGTACCGACAGGGGTGTAACAGATACGCAGTATTTT. Protein sequence: CASSTDRGVTDTQYF.

The V gene is TRBV7-3, the J gene TRBJ1-2; 8 bases are shared with TRBD1. The CDR3 is 14 amino acids. The germline gives CDR1 SGHTA, CDR2 FQGTGA. Trimming removed 3 bases from V and 6 bases from J; junction bases left unmatched: 6. CDR3 protein: CASSFLDRVDGYTF. The CDR3 coding sequence is TGTGCCAGCAGCTTTCTGGACAGGGTCGATGGCTACACCTTC.

V gene TRBV6-1 combines with J gene TRBJ2-7; the match to TRBD1 covers 9 bases. The J segment lost 3 bases and the V segment lost 7 bases, leaving 10 bases of the junction unmatched. The CDR3 sequence is 15 residues long. Germline CDR1 MNHNS, CDR2 SASEGT. In nucleotides, the CDR3 is TGTGCCAGCACCGAAAACAGGGGGCGCTTCTACGAGCAGTACTTC. It specifies CASTENRGRFYEQYF.

The genes are TRBV9 and TRBJ2-1; TRBD2 agrees at 8 bases. V lost 0 bases, J lost 0 bases, and 8 bases stayed unmatched. Germline CDR1 is SGDLS and CDR2 is YYNGEE. This CDR3 region has 18 residues. The CDR3, as DNA: TGTGCCAGCAGCGTAGATCTTAGCGGGGCTAGCTCCTACAATGAGCAGTTCTTC. Translating gives CASSVDLSGASSYNEQFF.